Listed here are 23 T cell receptor beta chains from one sample, sequenced in a study of T-cell memory formation after mild COVID-19. TCRdb passed the 5' RACE reads through MiXCR, listing each CDR3 protein once. The sample yields about 400,000 distinct CDR3 sequences, less than 25% seen once. Sample: PBMCs or a T cell subset sorted from them (not recorded which). These receptors were taken from an adult woman who had mild COVID-19 (a few samples of this study predate the infection). Cell type and time point are not known.

The chain employs TRBV6-5 and TRBJ1-6, with D hard to call. The CDR3 runs to 13 residues. Deletions cut 4 bases from V and 6 bases from J, with 7 bases between. In germline, CDR1 is MNHEY, CDR2 SVGAGI. The CDR3 DNA is TGTGCCAGCAGTTCTATTGCTAATTCACCCCTCCACTTT. As protein: CASSSIANSPLHF.

This clonotype turned up a few times. V gene TRBV20-1 combines with J gene TRBJ2-1; D assignment may be TRBD1 or TRBD2 (5 bases each). The CDR3 totals 12 residues. Germline CDR1 reads DFQATT; CDR2 reads SNEGSKA (reference sequence). V lost 1 base and J lost 4, with 5 bases in between. CDR3 residues: CSARGGYNEQFF. The DNA of the CDR3 is TGCAGTGCTAGAGGGGGGTACAATGAGCAGTTCTTC.

This clonotype was observed a handful of times. V gene TRBV7-6 combines with J gene TRBJ2-3; TRBD2 might be the D (5 bases). V gave up 5 bases and J gave up 4 bases, with 25 bases separating them. Germline loops: CDR1 SGHVS, CDR2 FNYEAQ. The CDR3 extends over 18 amino acids. The CDR3 DNA follows: TGTGCCAGCAGCGCAACGACGGGGTTGCGTGGGTATGCAGATACGCAGTATTTT. Residues: CASSATTGLRGYADTQYF. The complete variable domain, with remaining parts taken from reference TRBV7-6 and TRBJ2-3, reads GAGVSQSPRYKVTKRGQDVALRCDPISGHVSLYWYRQALGQGPEFLTYFNYEAQQDKSGLPNDRFSAERPEGSISTLTIQRTEQRDSAMYRCASSATTGLRGYADTQYFGPGTRLTVL.

The chain combines TRBV30 with TRBJ2-5, with D perhaps TRBD1 or TRBD2 (5 bases each). V was trimmed by 3 bases and J by 5 bases, leaving 16 bases between them. The CDR3 extends over 14 amino acids. CDR1 and CDR2 (germline): GTSNPN, SVGIG (reference sequence). CDR3 nucleotide sequence: TGTGCCTGGAGAGGGACCTGGTGGGGCGAGACCCAGTACTTC. As protein: CAWRGTWWGETQYF.

Only a few counts were recorded for this clonotype. The chain joins TRBV25-1 to TRBJ2-1; tentative D call: TRBD2 (6 bases). Trimming took 5 bases from V and 0 from J, leaving 17 bases between them. The CDR3 is 17 residues long. Germline CDR1 and CDR2: MGHDK and SYGVNS. Here the CDR3 reads CASSTQAGKGSYNEQFF. The CDR3 nucleotides are TGTGCCAGCAGTACCCAGGCGGGAAAAGGCTCCTACAATGAGCAGTTCTTC.

This clonotype was observed a handful of times. The chain is built from TRBV7-8 and TRBJ2-1, with 7 bases fitting TRBD2. There are 17 residues in the CDR3. Trimming removed 0 bases from V and 0 bases from J; junction bases left unmatched: 5. Per germline, CDR1 SGHVS and CDR2 FQNEAQ. CDR3 loop: CASSLALADYSYNEQFF. The CDR3 nucleotides are TGTGCCAGCAGCTTAGCGCTAGCGGATTACTCCTACAATGAGCAGTTCTTC.

This clonotype came up a few times. This chain connects TRBV3-1 to TRBJ2-2; a possible D gene is TRBD1 (6 bases). CDR3 size: 15 residues. Per germline, CDR1 LGHDT and CDR2 YNNKEL (reference sequence). Trimming removed 1 base at V and 1 base at J, with 7 bases between. The CDR3, as DNA: TGTGCCAGCAGCCAAGCACAGGGGAACACCGGGGAGCTGTTTTTT. Translation: CASSQAQGNTGELFF. Using reference TRBV3-1 and TRBJ2-2 for the parts outside the CDR3, the full variable domain is DTAVSQTPKYLVTQMGNDKSIKCEQNLGHDTMYWYKQDSKKFLKIMFSYNNKELIINETVPNRFSPKSPDKAHLNLHINSLELGDSAVYFCASSQAQGNTGELFFGEGSRLTVL.

As regards this clonotype: A much larger clone lies a single base off, so this may be a read error. This chain uses TRBV6-1 with TRBJ2-7; TRBD1 matches 7 bases. Looked up from germline, CDR1 is MNHNS and CDR2 is SASEGT. CDR3 length: 13 amino acids. The CDR3: CVSSEVPRGEQYF. In nucleotides, the CDR3 is TGTGTCAGCAGTGAAGTCCCCAGGGGGGAGCAGTACTTC.

This clonotype was counted at least ten times. This rearrangement joins TRBV27 to TRBJ2-1; D is tentatively TRBD1 or TRBD2 (5 bases each). Germline V lookup: CDR1 MNHEY, CDR2 SMNVEV (reference sequence). The CDR3 is 17 amino acids. V lost 2 bases to trimming and J lost 1 base, with 15 bases between them. The CDR3 DNA follows: TGTGCCAGCAGTTTAGGATCAGGGACGGGGTCCTACAATGAGCAGTTCTTC. Translated: CASSLGSGTGSYNEQFF.

This rearrangement joins TRBV10-3 to TRBJ2-3; D may be TRBD2 (5 bases). V was clipped by 5 bases and J by 7 bases, with 16 bases between them. Germline CDR1 and CDR2: ENHRY and SYGVKD. The CDR3 spans 14 residues. This CDR3 reads CAISSTGLENTQYF. In DNA form, the CDR3 reads TGTGCCATCAGTTCGACCGGACTGGAGAATACGCAGTATTTT.

The rearrangement uses TRBV7-9 and TRBJ2-7; D is possibly TRBD2 (5 bases). Germline V lookup: CDR1 SEHNR, CDR2 FQNEAQ (reference sequence). The CDR3 has 14 residues. V was clipped by 5 bases and J by 0 bases, with 11 bases between them. In nucleotides, the CDR3 is TGTGCCAGCAGCCCCCGGGAAAGCTCCTACGAGCAGTACTTC. Its translation: CASSPRESSYEQYF.

Only a few counts were recorded for this clonotype. J is TRBJ2-4 and V is TRBV28, with a possible D match to TRBD1 (6 bases). V was cut by 1 base and J by 7 bases, with 11 bases left in between. CDR1 MDHEN and CDR2 SYDVKM come from the germline V gene. The CDR3 runs to 14 residues. The CDR3 nucleotides read TGTGCCAGCAGTTTATCAGGGGCCCTCAACATTCAGTACTTC. It encodes CASSLSGALNIQYF.

The chain couples TRBV7-3 to TRBJ2-1, with 7 bases matching TRBD2. The CDR3 is 16 residues long. Unmatched junction bases numbered 5, after V lost 1 base and J lost 2 bases. The germline CDR1 and CDR2 sequences are SGHTA and FQGTGA. CDR3 nucleotides: TGTGCCAGCAGCTTAAATTCGGGGGGAACCTACAATGAGCAGTTCTTC. Its protein is CASSLNSGGTYNEQFF.

This chain connects TRBV6-5 to TRBJ2-5; tentatively, D is TRBD2 (6 bases). The CDR3 extends over 14 amino acids. V was pared by 0 bases and J by 5 bases, with 10 bases between. Germline V gene lookup returns CDR1 MNHEY and CDR2 SVGAGI. DNA for the CDR3: TGTGCCAGCAGTTACTCGGGACTCCCGGAGACCCAGTACTTC. This encodes CASSYSGLPETQYF.

This chain connects TRBV6-2 or TRBV6-3 to TRBJ2-7, with 14 bases identical to TRBD2. With 2 bases clipped from V and 3 bases from J, the junction kept 9 bases outside the gene matches. From germline, CDR1 is MNHEY and CDR2 SVGEGT. The CDR3 is 18 amino acids. DNA of the CDR3: TGTGCCAGCAGTTACCCCTATACAGGGACTAGCGGGAGCTACGAGCAGTACTTC. The encoded protein is CASSYPYTGTSGSYEQYF.

This clonotype was seen at least ten times. The chain employs TRBV24-1 and TRBJ2-5; D remains ambiguous. The V end was cut by 4 bases, the J end by 1 base, with 9 bases between. The length of the CDR3 is 14 residues. Germline V lookup: CDR1 KGHDR, CDR2 SFDVKD. The CDR3 DNA reads as TGTGCCACCAGTGAAACGACGTTCCAAGAGACCCAGTACTTC. Protein sequence: CATSETTFQETQYF.

The J gene is TRBJ1-2, the V gene TRBV29-1; 7 positions agree with TRBD1. The junction had 4 bases not matched to a gene; V was cut back by 5 bases and J by 7 bases. The length of the CDR3 is 11 residues. The germline gives CDR1 SQVTM, CDR2 ANQGSEA. As DNA, the CDR3 is TGCAGCGTTCCGACAGGGATTGGCTACACCTTC. Protein product: CSVPTGIGYTF.

This clonotype was detected a few times. The genes are TRBV6-2 or TRBV6-3 and TRBJ1-2; maybe TRBD1 (5 bases). Trimming took off 0 bases at V and 4 bases at J, with 9 bases between the two ends. The CDR3 sequence is 14 residues long. CDR1 and CDR2 (germline): MNHEY, SVGEGT. CDR3 coding DNA: TGTGCCAGCAGTTACTCAACAGGCTTCTATGGCTACACCTTC. The encoded protein is CASSYSTGFYGYTF.

This clonotype was observed a few times. The genes are TRBV6-5 and TRBJ2-2; 8 bases align to TRBD2. The CDR3 has 14 amino acids. Germline V lookup: CDR1 MNHEY, CDR2 SVGAGI. The ends lost 10 bases at V and 5 bases at J; junction bases unmatched: 9. The CDR3 region has the DNA TGTGCCACCTTAGCGGGAACGGTGACCGGGGAGCTGTTTTTT. Encoded protein: CATLAGTVTGELFF.

A few counts support this clonotype. This chain uses TRBV24-1 with TRBJ2-7; weak D call: TRBD1 (5 bases). The CDR3 sequence is 13 residues long. V lost 3 bases to trimming and J lost 5 bases, with 10 bases between them. Germline V gene data show CDR1 as KGHDR and CDR2 as SFDVKD. The CDR3: CATSDLPGNEQYF. The CDR3 DNA follows: TGTGCCACCAGTGATCTACCAGGGAACGAGCAGTACTTC.

The chain carries TRBV24-1 and TRBJ2-2; 10 bases agree with TRBD1. V lost 3 bases, J lost 5 bases, and 5 bases stayed unmatched. There are 16 residues in the CDR3. Germline V gene data show CDR1 as KGHDR and CDR2 as SFDVKD. CDR3 coding DNA: TGTGCCACCAGTGATCCCGGGACAGGGGTGACCGGGGAGCTGTTTTTT. This sequence encodes CATSDPGTGVTGELFF.

The chain links TRBV6-6 to TRBJ2-3; D is tentatively TRBD1 or TRBD2 (5 bases each). V was pared by 4 bases and J by 1 base, with 15 bases between. Germline V gene lookup returns CDR1 MNHNY and CDR2 SVGAGI (reference sequence). This CDR3 is 16 amino acids long. CDR3: CASSSFGDGGTDTQYF. CDR3 DNA: TGTGCCAGCAGTTCCTTCGGGGACGGGGGCACAGATACGCAGTATTTT.

The chain uses TRBV7-6 and TRBJ2-3, with 7 nucleotides matching TRBD2. Germline lookup yields CDR1 SGHVS and CDR2 FNYEAQ. This CDR3 has 13 residues. Trimming at V came to 6 bases and at J to 6 bases, leaving 6 bases not matched to a gene. The CDR3 DNA follows: TGTGCCAGCAGTTCCACTAGCGCCGATACGCAGTATTTT. Its protein is CASSSTSADTQYF.